This TCR beta chain was recorded in a study of post-analysis software for immune sequencing data. Across the study: Some patients lacked subtype; others had relapsing-remitting, secondary progressive or progressive-relapsing disease. Study findings and constraints: F-measure co-clustering was strong for batch-matched samples. TRBV5-6, TRBV5-1 and TRBV20-1 were among roughly five TRBV segments more frequent in patients than controls.

Presence of unique molecular identifiers characterized the TCR beta cDNA libraries. The T cell input of about 1 to 10 million gave about half a million cDNA molecules. TCRdb re-called the PCR reads through MiXCR, storing one row per CDR3 protein. The data hold about 430,000 distinct CDR3 sequences, with approximately 42% observed a single time. CDR1 and CDR2 (germline): MNHNS, SASEGT. Trimming removed 5 bases from V and 0 bases from J, with 21 bases in between. The length of the CDR3 is 18 residues. This clonotype was seen more than once but under ten times. Its antigen is as yet unknown. V gene TRBV6-1 combines with J gene TRBJ2-3; D may be TRBD1 (6 bases). The sample consisted of blood. The TCR originated in a girl between 2 and 10 years old with multiple sclerosis. DNA for the CDR3: TGTGCCAGCAGTAAAGGAAATACAGGGCCTCCTAGCACAGATACGCAGTATTTT. This gives the protein CASSKGNTGPPSTDTQYF.